This TCR beta chain was documented in a study of OX40 agonist ivuxolimab in advanced cancers. Overall study results and limits: Clonal expansion by week 6 occurred in CD4+ and CD8+ blood T cells (at 0.1 to 3.0 mg/kg).

With regard to this clone: The target antigen is unknown.

Autoimmune disease history or systemic immunosuppression meant exclusion. The protocol was immunoSEQ multiplex PCR, while the TCRdb copy is restricted to in-frame clones and leaves out a portion. Seen here are tens of thousands of clones, less than 85% observed once, and the top ten hold 4%. This receptor was identified in an adult with an advanced solid tumor such as melanoma, head and neck, liver or kidney cancer. The sample was CD4+ or CD8+ T cells sorted from blood, taken in a trial of the OX40 agonist ivuxolimab.

The CDR3 nucleotides are TGTGCCAGCAGCACGGTCACGACCGGGGAGCTGTTTTTT. Protein sequence: CASSTVTTGELFF. The V gene is TRBV5-4, the J gene TRBJ2-2; D not certain. V lost 4 bases, J lost 5 bases, and 9 bases lay in between. The CDR3 is 13 residues long. Germline-derived CDR1 and CDR2 are SGHNT and YYREEE (reference sequence).